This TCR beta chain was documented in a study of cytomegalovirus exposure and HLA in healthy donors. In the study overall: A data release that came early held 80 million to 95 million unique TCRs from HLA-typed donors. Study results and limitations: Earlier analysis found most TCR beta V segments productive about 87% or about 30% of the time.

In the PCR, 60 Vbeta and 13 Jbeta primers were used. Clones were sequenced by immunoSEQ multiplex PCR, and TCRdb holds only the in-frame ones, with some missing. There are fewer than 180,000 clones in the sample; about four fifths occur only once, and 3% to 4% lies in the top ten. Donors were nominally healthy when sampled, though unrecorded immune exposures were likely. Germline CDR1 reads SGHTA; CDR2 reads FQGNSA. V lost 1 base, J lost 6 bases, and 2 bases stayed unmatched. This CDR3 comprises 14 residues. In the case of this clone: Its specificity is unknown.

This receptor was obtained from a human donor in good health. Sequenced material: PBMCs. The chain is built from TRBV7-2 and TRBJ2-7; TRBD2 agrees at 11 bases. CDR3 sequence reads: CASSLGLAGGEQYF. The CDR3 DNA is TGTGCCAGCAGCTTAGGCCTAGCGGGAGGCGAGCAGTACTTC.